This T cell receptor (beta chain) was profiled in a study of early T cells in non-severe SARS-CoV-2 infection. The CDR3 runs 14 residues. J was trimmed by 6 bases and V by 3 bases; bases with no gene match: 9. From germline, CDR1 is DFQATT and CDR2 SNEGSKA (reference sequence). cDNA molecules, individually, were tagged with unique molecular identifiers. MiXCR, run by TCRdb on the 5' RACE reads, gives a single entry per CDR3 protein. Among 75,000 to 95,000 distinct CDR3 sequences listed, around 17% were seen once. This clonotype was detected many times. The source was whole blood, collected at baseline. V usage is TRBV20-1 and J usage is TRBJ2-7, with 9 bases lining up with TRBD2. This TCR was recovered from an adult who was a healthcare worker with PCR-confirmed SARS-CoV-2 infection or an uninfected control (not recorded which). CDR3 DNA: TGCAGTGCTAGGTTTCTAGCGGGACCCCTCGAGCAGTACTTC. Its translation: CSARFLAGPLEQYF.